Listed below are T cell receptor beta chains from one sample, sequenced in a study of control samples from healthy donors and cancer patients. The protocol was immunoSEQ multiplex PCR, while the TCRdb copy is restricted to in-frame clones and leaves out a portion. The sample carries about 120,000 clones, approximately 90% recorded once. Sequenced sample: blood. The source of these receptors is a man aged 35-49 years in good health. CDR3s leave out the opening cysteine and the closing phenylalanine or tryptophan. Clone size appears in some rows only: once, few, many, or a class for an expanded clone.

J gene	V gene	clone size	CDR3 protein
TRBJ1-1	TRBV7-9	.	ASSLDTSLNTEAF
TRBJ2-3	TRBV9	.	ASSSGPSTDTQY
TRBJ2-6	TRBV6-5	once	ASSYDSGFGANVLT
TRBJ2-7	TRBV24-1	.	ATSDLSQGEQY
TRBJ2-3	TRBV28	.	ASSLPGAGADTQY
TRBJ1-3	TRBV20-1	.	SVEQRNTIY
TRBJ1-3	TRBV9	.	ASSPGRGSGNTIY
TRBJ2-7	TRBV9	once	ASSVVPGEFAYEQY
TRBJ1-6	TRBV4-2	.	ASSQDRHNSPLH
TRBJ1-2	TRBV18	.	ASSPGPAGNYGYT
TRBJ1-1	TRBV6-6	.	ASSNHPGREAF
TRBJ2-7	TRBV6-5	.	ASSTGQLYEQY
TRBJ1-1	TRBV7-2	.	ASSRQGNTEAF
TRBJ1-5	TRBV2	.	ASGQGPYSNQPQH
TRBJ1-2	TRBV7-3	.	ASSPGSGYGYT
TRBJ2-3	TRBV24-1	.	ATSLDRSTDTQY
TRBJ1-1	TRBV5-1	.	ASSLGFMNTEAF
TRBJ2-3	TRBV5-6	.	ASSLLGDRHTDTQY